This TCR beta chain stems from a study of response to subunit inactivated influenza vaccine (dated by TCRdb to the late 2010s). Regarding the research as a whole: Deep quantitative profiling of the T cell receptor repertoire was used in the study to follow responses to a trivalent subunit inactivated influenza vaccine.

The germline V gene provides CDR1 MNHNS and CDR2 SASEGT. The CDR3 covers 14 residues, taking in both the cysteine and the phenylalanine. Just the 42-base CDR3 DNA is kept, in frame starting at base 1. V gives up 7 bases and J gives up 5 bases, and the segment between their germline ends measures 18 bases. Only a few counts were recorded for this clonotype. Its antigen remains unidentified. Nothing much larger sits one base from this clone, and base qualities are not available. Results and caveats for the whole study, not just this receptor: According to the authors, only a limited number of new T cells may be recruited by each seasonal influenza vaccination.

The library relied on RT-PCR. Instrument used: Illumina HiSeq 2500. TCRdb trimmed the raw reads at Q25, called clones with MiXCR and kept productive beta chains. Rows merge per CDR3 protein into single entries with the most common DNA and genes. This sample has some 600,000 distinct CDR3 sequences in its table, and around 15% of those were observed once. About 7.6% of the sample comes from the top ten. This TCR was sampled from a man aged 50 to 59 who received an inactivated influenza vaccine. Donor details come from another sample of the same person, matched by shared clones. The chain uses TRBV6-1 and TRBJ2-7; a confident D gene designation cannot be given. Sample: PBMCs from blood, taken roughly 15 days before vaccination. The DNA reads TGTGCCAGCACCCCGACGCATGGCCCCGACGAGCAGTACTTC. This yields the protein CASTPTHGPDEQYF.